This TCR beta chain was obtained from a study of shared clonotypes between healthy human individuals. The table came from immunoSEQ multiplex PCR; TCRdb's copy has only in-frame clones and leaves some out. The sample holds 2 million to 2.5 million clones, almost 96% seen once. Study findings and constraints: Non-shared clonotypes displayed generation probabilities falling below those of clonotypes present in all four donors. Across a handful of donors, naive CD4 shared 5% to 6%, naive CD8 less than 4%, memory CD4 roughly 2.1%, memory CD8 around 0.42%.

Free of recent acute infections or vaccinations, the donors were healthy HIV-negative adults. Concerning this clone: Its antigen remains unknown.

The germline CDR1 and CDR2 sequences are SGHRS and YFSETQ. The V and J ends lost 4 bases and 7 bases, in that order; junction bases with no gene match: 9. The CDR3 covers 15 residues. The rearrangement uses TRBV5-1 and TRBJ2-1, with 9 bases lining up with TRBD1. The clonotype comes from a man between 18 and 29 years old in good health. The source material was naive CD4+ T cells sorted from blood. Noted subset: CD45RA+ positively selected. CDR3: CASSPTGGPNNEQFF. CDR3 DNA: TGCGCCAGCAGCCCCACAGGGGGCCCCAATAATGAGCAGTTCTTC.